The 2 T cell receptor beta chains listed next were all sequenced from one sample in a study of blood T cell repertoires in COVID-19. The protocol was immunoSEQ multiplex PCR, while the TCRdb copy is restricted to in-frame clones and leaves out a portion. The sample lists roughly 120,000 clones, approximately 80% occurring once. Source material: peripheral blood. Receptors were obtained from a man aged 70-80 years with acute or convalescent COVID-19.

V is TRBV28 and J is TRBJ1-6; no clear D gene. The CDR3 contains 14 residues. From germline, CDR1 is MDHEN and CDR2 SYDVKM. Trimming stripped 3 bases from V and 5 bases from J, with 8 bases between. The CDR3 spells CASSFIRDNSPLHF. DNA of the CDR3: TGTGCCAGCAGTTTTATTCGGGATAATTCACCCCTCCACTTT.

V and J are TRBV5-1 and TRBJ1-2; 8 bases map to TRBD1. CDR3 size: 16 residues. CDR1 and CDR2 from the germline V gene are SGHRS and YFSETQ. The V segment lost 4 bases and the J segment 7 bases; nucleotides outside the gene matches: 15. Here the CDR3 reads CASSPRTGPTLAGYTF. The CDR3 nucleotides read TGCGCCAGCAGCCCCAGGACAGGGCCAACTCTCGCTGGCTACACCTTC.